A single sample is the source of the 20 T cell receptor beta chains below, sequenced in a study of Graves' ophthalmopathy and Graves' hyperthyroidism. Amplification from RNA transcripts yielded the TCR beta CDR3 regions. After a first-round RT-PCR with HTBI primers, a second-round multiplex PCR was run. TCRdb reprocessed the multiplex PCR reads with MiXCR, giving one entry per CDR3 protein. The sample lists roughly 220,000 distinct CDR3 sequences; around 42% were seen once. Sequenced sample: peripheral blood. The source is an adult man with Graves' ophthalmopathy.

V usage is TRBV11-1 and J usage is TRBJ2-7; the D is unclear. In germline, CDR1 is SGHAT, CDR2 FQDESV (reference sequence). Trimming removed 1 base from V and 2 bases from J, with 9 bases in between. The CDR3 sequence is 14 residues long. The DNA for the CDR3 is TGTGCCAGCAGCTTAGTTGTGGGGACCTACGAGCAGTACTTC. Its translation is CASSLVVGTYEQYF.

This clonotype showed up just a few times. The chain has TRBV7-8 and TRBJ1-5; no clear D gene. V lost 3 bases and J lost 0, with 9 bases in between. In germline, CDR1 is SGHVS, CDR2 FQNEAQ. The CDR3 runs to 15 residues. The CDR3: CASSLRQDSNQPQHF. The CDR3 coding sequence is TGTGCCAGCAGCTTGCGGCAGGATAGCAATCAGCCCCAGCATTTT.

The table lists this clonotype with many counts. CDR3: CASRQGQGHEKLFF. The CDR3 DNA sequence: TGTGCCAGCCGTCAGGGACAGGGACACGAAAAACTGTTTTTT. This sequence joins TRBV12-3 or TRBV12-4 and TRBJ1-4, with 9 nucleotides matching TRBD1. This CDR3 is built from 14 residues. The trim removed 8 bases at V and 8 bases at J, leaving 9 bases unmatched.

This clonotype was recorded many times. The chain combines TRBV29-1 with TRBJ2-6; D call uncertain. Trimming shortened V by 4 bases and J by 0 bases, and 7 bases separated the two germline ends. The CDR3 is 14 residues long. Germline assignment: CDR1 SQVTM and CDR2 ANQGSEA. The CDR3 DNA is TGCAGCGTTGGTTCATTCTCTGGGGCCAACGTCCTGACTTTC. It is translated as CSVGSFSGANVLTF.

The chain employs TRBV7-9 and TRBJ2-7; a possible D gene is TRBD2 (6 bases). Germline CDR1 is SEHNR and CDR2 is FQNEAQ (reference sequence). The CDR3 totals 13 residues. Trimming left V 11 bases short and J 0 bases short, with 14 bases between. This chain's CDR3 is CAAGPGDSYEQYF. DNA of the CDR3: TGTGCCGCGGGGCCGGGGGACTCCTACGAGCAGTACTTC.

This clonotype was seen a few times. The rearrangement uses TRBV11-2 and TRBJ2-2; possible D gene TRBD2, 6 bases. Germline values: CDR1 SGHAT, CDR2 FQNNGV. The V and J ends lost 2 bases and 1 base respectively, with 8 bases between them. The CDR3 has 15 amino acids. The CDR3 region has the DNA TGTGCCAGCAGCTTACGGGGGATGAACACCGGGGAGCTGTTTTTT. Its translation: CASSLRGMNTGELFF.

This sequence joins TRBV24-1 and TRBJ2-7; D unclear. Germline CDR1 is KGHDR and CDR2 is SFDVKD. V was cut by 9 bases and J by 0 bases, with 11 bases left in between. The CDR3 contains 13 residues. The CDR3, as DNA: TGTGCCACCGGTAAGGACGGCTCCTACGAGCAGTACTTC. Its translation is CATGKDGSYEQYF.

This clonotype was detected only a few times. This may be a read error, as it is one base from a much larger clone. The rearrangement links TRBV10-3 to TRBJ1-1; D not resolved. Trimming removed 8 bases at V and 1 base at J, with 14 bases between. This CDR3 is built from 14 residues. Germline V lookup: CDR1 ENHRY, CDR2 SYGVKD. Here the CDR3 reads CAIGGGPSNTEAFF. As DNA, the CDR3 is TGTGCCATCGGAGGAGGACCCTCGAACACTGAAGCTTTCTTT.

V and J are TRBV19 and TRBJ2-7, with D unresolved. Germline CDR1 is LNHDA and CDR2 is SQIVND (reference sequence). Trimming shortened V by 4 bases and J by 6 bases, and 13 bases separated the two germline ends. This CDR3 contains 13 residues. In DNA, the CDR3 is TGTGCCAGTAGTACCGTTCCCGAGGCCGAGCAGTACTTC. Its protein product is CASSTVPEAEQYF.

This clonotype has more than one count but fewer than ten. This chain joins TRBV7-3 and TRBJ2-5; D possibly corresponds to TRBD1 (6 bases). Germline V CDR1 and CDR2: SGHTA, FQGTGA. V lost 5 bases and J lost 1, with 11 bases in between. The CDR3 covers 14 residues. The CDR3 is CASSRGGPQETQYF. CDR3 sequence (DNA): TGTGCCAGCAGCCGAGGGGGACCCCAAGAGACCCAGTACTTC.

The chain couples TRBV19 to TRBJ2-2; no clear D. CDR1 is LNHDA and CDR2 is SQIVND in the germline V gene (reference sequence). This CDR3 is built from 13 residues. V gave up 5 bases and J gave up 8 bases, with 12 bases separating them. The CDR3 is CASSPRRAGELFF. DNA for the CDR3: TGTGCCAGTAGTCCCAGAAGGGCTGGGGAGCTGTTTTTT.

The genes are TRBV11-2 and TRBJ2-2, with 7 bases lining up with TRBD1. This CDR3 contains 14 residues. The V segment lost 8 bases and the J segment 5 bases; nucleotides outside the gene matches: 8. Germline V gene data show CDR1 as SGHAT and CDR2 as FQNNGV. The CDR3 DNA reads TGTGCCAGCCTACCGACAGGGCGAACCGGGGAGCTGTTTTTT. Protein product: CASLPTGRTGELFF.

The chain has TRBV12-3 or TRBV12-4 and TRBJ1-5; D might be TRBD1 (6 bases). Trimming stripped 6 bases from V and 6 bases from J, with 15 bases between. The CDR3 is 14 residues long. Here the CDR3 DNA reads TGTGCCAGCAGACTCACAGGGTTGGGTCAGCCCCAGCATTTT. Translating it yields CASRLTGLGQPQHF.

V is TRBV11-2 and J is TRBJ2-2, with D perhaps given as TRBD1 or TRBD2 (5 bases each). Germline loops: CDR1 SGHAT, CDR2 FQNNGV. This CDR3 contains 17 residues. Deletions cut 6 bases from V and 3 bases from J, with 20 bases between. The DNA of the CDR3 is TGTGCCAGCAGTTTGGACCGGACACGGGGCTACACCGGGGAGCTGTTTTTT. This gives the protein CASSLDRTRGYTGELFF.

This rearrangement joins TRBV6-5 to TRBJ1-1; 7 positions match TRBD1. This CDR3 has 12 residues. The junction had 8 bases not matched to a gene; V was cut back by 10 bases and J by 6 bases. The germline gives CDR1 MNHEY, CDR2 SVGAGI. CDR3 region: CATSSRGPEAFF. The CDR3 DNA follows: TGTGCCACCTCCTCGAGGGGGCCTGAAGCTTTCTTT.

By proportion, this clonotype is medium-sized. The chain has TRBV29-1 and TRBJ2-7; TRBD1 might be the D (5 bases). Trimming took 4 bases from V and 4 from J, leaving 8 bases between them. Germline V gene lookup returns CDR1 SQVTM and CDR2 ANQGSEA. The CDR3 has 11 residues. The CDR3 DNA reads as TGCAGCGTTGCGACAGCATACGAGCAGTACTTC. Encoded protein: CSVATAYEQYF.

The V call is TRBV19, the J call TRBJ2-7, with TRBD2 as a possible D gene (13 bases). Germline CDR1 LNHDA, CDR2 SQIVND (reference sequence). The V end lost 5 bases, the J end lost 2 bases, and 40 bases lay between the germline ends. The CDR3 totals 23 residues. In DNA, the CDR3 is TGTGCCAGTAGTGTCCGGGACAGGGGGCGACTTGGACTAGCGGGAGCACCCACCTACGAGCAGTACTTC. Its protein is CASSVRDRGRLGLAGAPTYEQYF.

This clonotype was detected only a few times. CDR3 residues: CASSSTTGGRETQYF. The CDR3 DNA sequence: TGTGCCAGCAGCTCAACCACCGGAGGACGAGAGACCCAGTACTTC. This chain uses TRBV7-8 with TRBJ2-5, with D maybe TRBD2 (5 bases). The germline CDR1 and CDR2 sequences are SGHVS and FQNEAQ. V was shortened by 4 bases and J by 4 bases, with 16 bases between the two germline ends. CDR3 length: 15 residues.

This clonotype showed up just a few times. The V gene is TRBV2, the J gene TRBJ2-7; D unresolved. Trimming took off 7 bases at V and 2 bases at J, with 6 bases between the two ends. The CDR3 runs 11 residues. Germline assignment: CDR1 SNHLY and CDR2 FYNNEI. CDR3 DNA: TGTGCCAGCACCGACACCTACGAGCAGTACTTC. Translation: CASTDTYEQYF.

Worth noting for this clonotype: The germline gene is not matched at one end of the junction; a read error may be the cause. CDR3 DNA: TGTGCCAGCAGTTACGACAGGGAGAACACTGAAGCTTTCTTT. This translates into CASSYDRENTEAFF. The rearrangement uses TRBV10-2 and TRBJ1-1, with 7 nucleotides matching TRBD1. The CDR3 covers 14 residues. The germline CDR1 and CDR2 sequences are WSHSY and SAAADI.